Below, 18 T cell receptor beta chains from the same sample are listed, as sequenced in a study of control samples from healthy donors and cancer patients. Clones were sequenced by immunoSEQ multiplex PCR, and TCRdb holds only the in-frame ones, with some missing. The repertoire holds 250,000 to 300,000 clones, roughly 82% seen once, with more than 10% in the top ten. Sequences were obtained from PBMCs. Receptor source: a woman in her fifties or sixties with lung cancer.

V gene TRBV11-2 combines with J gene TRBJ1-1, with TRBD1 identical over 11 bases. This CDR3 spans 13 amino acids. Trimming cost V 5 bases and J 10 bases; bases outside gene matches: 6. From germline, CDR1 is SGHAT and CDR2 FQNNGV. CDR3 residues: CASSPLGQGGAFF. The CDR3, as DNA: TGTGCCAGCAGCCCGCTGGGACAGGGGGGAGCTTTCTTT.

The chain uses TRBV4-1 and TRBJ1-2; maybe TRBD1 (5 bases). This CDR3 spans 15 amino acids. The V gene's germline CDR1 is MGHRA and CDR2 YSYEKL. Trimming took off 0 bases at V and 5 bases at J, with 13 bases between the two ends. The CDR3: CASSQDRRGDYGYTF. CDR3 DNA: TGCGCCAGCAGCCAAGATCGCCGGGGGGATTATGGCTACACCTTC.

The chain has TRBV28 and TRBJ1-3; 10 bases map to TRBD1. V gave up 8 bases and J gave up 0 bases; unmatched junction bases: 10. Germline CDR1 is MDHEN and CDR2 is SYDVKM. The CDR3 runs to 17 residues. The CDR3 DNA reads TGTGCCAGCGGGGGGACAGGGGTTTTCTACTCTGGAAACACCATATATTTT. Encoded protein: CASGGTGVFYSGNTIYF. The variable domain in full, completed from reference TRBV28 and TRBJ1-3, reads DVKVTQSSRYLVKRTGEKVFLECVQDMDHENMFWYRQDPGLGLRLIYFSYDVKMKEKGDIPEGYSVSREKKERFSLILESASTNQTSMYLCASGGTGVFYSGNTIYFGEGSWLTVV.

This clone was picked up one time. This CDR3 is CASNLVKYPGLADPFSGANVLTF. In DNA, the CDR3 is TGTGCCAGCAACTTAGTCAAGTATCCGGGACTAGCGGACCCTTTCTCTGGGGCCAACGTCCTGACTTTC. The rearrangement uses TRBV21-1 and TRBJ2-6; the listed D gene, TRBD2, was not tested against the DNA. TRBV21-1 constitutes a pseudogene. The CDR3 extends over 23 amino acids.

As to this clone: Other DNA sequences within the sample encode an identical CDR3. This chain uses TRBV6-5 with TRBJ1-2, with 7 bases fitting TRBD1. This CDR3 has 14 amino acids. The V gene's germline CDR1 is MNHEY and CDR2 SVGAGI. Trimming took 6 bases from V and 8 from J; bases not matched to a gene: 12. CDR3 loop: CASSQLAGGRGYTF. The CDR3 bases are TGTGCCAGCAGCCAGCTAGCAGGGGGGCGGGGCTACACCTTC.

The chain employs TRBV9 and TRBJ2-3; 8 positions match TRBD2. This CDR3 is 17 amino acids long. V dropped 4 bases and J dropped 3; count of bases not matched to a gene: 13. CDR1 is SGDLS, CDR2 YYNGEE, per germline. The CDR3, as DNA: TGTGCCAGCAGCCCCGACGGGGGGGCGGCCGGAACAGATACGCAGTATTTT. This encodes CASSPDGGAAGTDTQYF.

The chain recombines TRBV7-3 with TRBJ2-2, with D possibly matching TRBD1 (5 bases). With 1 base removed from V and 3 bases from J, the gap between germline ends came to 15 bases. The CDR3 is 17 residues long. CDR1 is SGHTA and CDR2 is FQGTGA in the germline V gene. For the CDR3, the DNA is TGTGCCAGCAGCTTAATCGGGTCGGCAGGGCACACCGGGGAGCTGTTTTTT. Its translation is CASSLIGSAGHTGELFF.

V usage is TRBV5-1 and J usage is TRBJ2-5; the match to TRBD2 covers 9 bases. The germline gives CDR1 SGHRS, CDR2 YFSETQ. The trim removed 0 bases at V and 2 bases at J, leaving 5 bases unmatched. This CDR3 region has 16 residues. The CDR3 bases are TGCGCCAGCAGCTTGGGGCCTAGCGGGGCACAAGAGACCCAGTACTTC. Protein product: CASSLGPSGAQETQYF. The complete variable domain, with remaining parts taken from reference TRBV5-1 and TRBJ2-5, reads KAGVTQTPRYLIKTRGQQVTLSCSPISGHRSVSWYQQTPGQGLQFLFEYFSETQRNKGNFPGRFSGRQFSNSRSEMNVSTLELGDSALYLCASSLGPSGAQETQYFGPGTRLLVL.

The V gene is TRBV9, the J gene TRBJ2-3; TRBD1 is a possible D gene (6 bases). This CDR3 is built from 16 residues. Germline loops: CDR1 SGDLS, CDR2 YYNGEE. The germline V and J ends were trimmed by 0 bases and 4 bases, with 15 bases remaining between them. In DNA, the CDR3 is TGTGCCAGCAGCGTAGCTGGGGGCCGGAATGCAGATACGCAGTATTTT. It is translated as CASSVAGGRNADTQYF.

The rearrangement joins TRBV9 to TRBJ2-5; 15 bases are a match to TRBD2. Losses at the gene ends were 3 bases for V and 4 bases for J; bases not matched to a gene: 13. There are 19 residues in the CDR3. CDR1 is SGDLS and CDR2 is YYNGEE in the germline V gene. In DNA, the CDR3 is TGTGCCAGCAGCGAGCCGAGTGGACTAGCGGGGGGGCCGGGAGAGACCCAGTACTTC. Encoded protein: CASSEPSGLAGGPGETQYF.

The chain carries TRBV10-3 and TRBJ2-7, with 8 bases that match TRBD2. The CDR3 sequence is 14 residues long. V gave up 8 bases and J gave up 5 bases; unmatched junction bases: 11. The germline V gene encodes CDR1 ENHRY and CDR2 SYGVKD. The CDR3 region is CAISRAGGPHEQYF. Here the CDR3 DNA reads TGTGCCATCTCGCGGGCGGGAGGACCCCACGAGCAGTACTTC.

V and J are TRBV3-1 (or the pseudogene TRBV3-2) and TRBJ1-3; D remains unclear. V dropped 0 bases and J dropped 0 bases, with 9 bases sitting between them. There are 16 residues in the CDR3. In germline, CDR1 is LGHDT, CDR2 YNNKEL (reference sequence). The CDR3 loop reads CASSQETGYSGNTIYF. The CDR3 DNA sequence: TGTGCCAGCAGCCAAGAGACGGGATACTCTGGAAACACCATATATTTT.

The chain carries TRBV6-4 and TRBJ1-4; D gene ambiguous. This CDR3 contains 16 residues. Trimming took 2 bases from V and 0 from J, leaving 10 bases between them. The germline V gene has CDR1 MRHNA and CDR2 SNTAGT. The CDR3 region has the DNA TGTGCCAGCAGTGACGTCCGGGTTGCAACTAATGAAAAACTGTTTTTT. This gives the protein CASSDVRVATNEKLFF.

The V call is TRBV2, the J call TRBJ1-1; 10 nucleotides agree with TRBD1. Germline values: CDR1 SNHLY, CDR2 FYNNEI. V dropped 7 bases and J dropped 3; count of bases not matched to a gene: 2. This CDR3 region has 13 residues. Here the CDR3 DNA reads TGTGCCAGCACCGGACAGGGGGACACTGAAGCTTTCTTT. Encoded protein: CASTGQGDTEAFF.

The V and J genes are TRBV6-1 and TRBJ2-1; D uncertain. V was cut by 2 bases and J by 2 bases, with 25 bases left in between. Germline lookup yields CDR1 MNHNS and CDR2 SASEGT. The CDR3 loop spans 20 amino acids. CDR3 residues: CASSEWAVRLGRLTYNEQFF. The DNA of the CDR3 is TGTGCCAGCAGTGAATGGGCTGTCAGGTTGGGCCGCCTTACCTACAATGAGCAGTTCTTC.

This chain links TRBV5-1 with TRBJ2-3; D remains ambiguous. Trimming removed 3 bases at V and 6 bases at J, with 5 bases between. The germline V gene has CDR1 SGHRS and CDR2 YFSETQ. The CDR3 has 11 residues. The CDR3 DNA reads TGCGCCAGCAGCTCGGGCGATACGCAGTATTTT. This codes for CASSSGDTQYF.

This chain links TRBV20-1 with TRBJ1-1; D is unresolved. Trimming shortened V by 5 bases and J by 7 bases, and 11 bases separated the two germline ends. The CDR3 runs to 11 residues. Germline CDR1 is DFQATT and CDR2 is SNEGSKA (reference sequence). The DNA of the CDR3 is TGCAGTGCTCCAGTAAATGGTGAAGCTTTCTTT. Translating gives CSAPVNGEAFF.

The rearrangement links TRBV11-3 to TRBJ1-3; D remains unclear. Germline CDR1 is SGHNT and CDR2 is YENEEA. V gave up 1 base and J gave up 2 bases, with 6 bases separating them. This CDR3 has 14 amino acids. This CDR3 reads CASSLGRPGNTIYF. The CDR3 nucleotides read TGTGCCAGCAGCTTAGGCAGACCTGGAAACACCATATATTTT.